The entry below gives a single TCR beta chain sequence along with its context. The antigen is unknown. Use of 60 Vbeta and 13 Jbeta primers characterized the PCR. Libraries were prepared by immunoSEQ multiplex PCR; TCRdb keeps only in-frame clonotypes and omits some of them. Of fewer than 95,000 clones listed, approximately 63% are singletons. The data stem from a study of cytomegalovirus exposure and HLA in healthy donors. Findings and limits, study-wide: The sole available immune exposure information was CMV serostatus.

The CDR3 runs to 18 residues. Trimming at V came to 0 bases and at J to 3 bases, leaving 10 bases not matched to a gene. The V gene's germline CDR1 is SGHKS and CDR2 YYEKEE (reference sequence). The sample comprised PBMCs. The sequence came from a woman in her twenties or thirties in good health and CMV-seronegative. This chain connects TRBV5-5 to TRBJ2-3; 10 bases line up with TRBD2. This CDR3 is CASSLGGSSGRSTDTQYF. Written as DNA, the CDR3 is TGTGCCAGCAGCTTGGGGGGCTCTAGCGGGAGATCGACAGATACGCAGTATTTT. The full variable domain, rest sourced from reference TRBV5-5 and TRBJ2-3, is DAGVTQSPTHLIKTRGQQVTLRCSPISGHKSVSWYQQVLGQGPQFIFQYYEKEERGRGNFPDRFSARQFPNYSSELNVNALLLGDSALYLCASSLGGSSGRSTDTQYFGPGTRLTVL.